The T cell receptor beta chain described here comes from a study of cytomegalovirus exposure and HLA in healthy donors. Overall study results and limits: The study recorded fewer than 200 TCR beta chains that were cytomegalovirus-associated.

The PCR ran on 60 Vbeta and 13 Jbeta primers. Sequencing was performed with immunoSEQ multiplex PCR; in TCRdb, only in-frame clones are kept and a portion is missing. The record lists 95,000 to 150,000 clones, of which the ten most abundant hold more than 3%. As concerns this clone: The antigen is unknown.

The V and J ends lost 6 bases and 2 bases respectively, with 16 bases between them. Germline V CDR1 and CDR2: WNHNN, SYGVQD (reference sequence). The CDR3 has 15 amino acids. Specimen: PBMCs. The chain couples TRBV10-1 to TRBJ1-1; TRBD1 is a possible D gene (6 bases). This sequence was found in a man between 18 and 35 years old in good health and CMV-seronegative. The CDR3 coding sequence is TGCGCCAGCAGCGGAATCCCGGGACAAAACACTGAAGCTTTCTTT. It is translated as CASSGIPGQNTEAFF.